The text below deals with one TCR beta chain. Its antigen remains unidentified. This specimen comes from a study of vaccination and CD4 T cells after COVID-19. Study-level background: Comprising six males and four females, the convalescent participants counted two Hispanic individuals among them. Study results and caveats: Among those convalescent, a median about 90% of reactive clones emerged solely post-vaccination.

With the Oncomine TCR Beta short-read assay, DNA from cultured CD4+ T cells was sequenced. Using the QIAamp micro DNA kit, genomic DNA was extracted from the CD4+ T cells that had been cultured. MiXCR, run by TCRdb on the PCR reads, gives a single entry per CDR3 protein. The sample has approximately 7,600 distinct CDR3 sequences; approximately 51% are singletons. Specified treatment: roughly 10-day PBMC culture with coronavirus spike peptide pools or control peptides (ViraFEST assay). CD4+ T cells of the unexposed donor were collected before the COVID-19 pandemic (2011-2018). Input material: CD4+ T cells from blood, cultured in vitro. This sequence was found in a human donor in good health.

The CDR3 loop is CASSTGTSGTYEQYF. In DNA, the CDR3 is TGTGCCAGCAGTACGGGGACTAGCGGGACCTACGAGCAGTACTTC. The V and J genes are TRBV6-1 and TRBJ2-7, with 13 bases matching TRBD2. CDR1 MNHNS and CDR2 SASEGT come from the germline V gene. The ends lost 5 bases at V and 2 bases at J; junction bases unmatched: 3. The CDR3 sequence is 15 residues long.